The 20 T cell receptor beta chains below all came from one sample that was sequenced in a study of blood T cell repertoires in COVID-19. TCRdb keeps only in-frame clones here, not all; method: immunoSEQ multiplex PCR. The sample gives 110,000 to 150,000 clones, 81% of which show up once; over 8% is in the top ten. Material: peripheral blood. These receptors originate from a human donor in a cohort sampled during active COVID-19.

This clone is a singleton in its sample. The rearrangement uses TRBV11-2 and TRBJ2-5, with D perhaps TRBD1 (5 bases). Germline CDR1 and CDR2: SGHAT and FQNNGV. V gave up 3 bases and J gave up 2 bases, with 10 bases separating them. This CDR3 contains 14 residues. CDR3 sequence: CASSFRQSQETQYF. CDR3 in DNA: TGTGCCAGCAGCTTCCGACAGTCACAAGAGACCCAGTACTTC.

The chain has TRBV19 and TRBJ1-2; D uncertain. Germline V gene sequence: CDR1 LNHDA, CDR2 SQIVND (reference sequence). The CDR3 length is 14 residues. V dropped 0 bases and J dropped 4 bases, with 9 bases sitting between them. The CDR3 protein is CASSIDPTRYGYTF. The CDR3 nucleotides read TGTGCCAGTAGTATAGACCCCACGCGCTATGGCTACACCTTC.

A note on this clone: Other nucleotide sequences from this sample produce the same CDR3. This rearrangement joins TRBV7-2 to TRBJ2-5; 7 bases align to TRBD2. Looked up from germline, CDR1 is SGHTA and CDR2 is FQGNSA. There are 13 residues in the CDR3. V lost 3 bases, J lost 2 bases, and 0 bases stayed unmatched. This chain's CDR3 is CASSFSGQETQYF. The CDR3 bases are TGTGCCAGCAGCTTTAGCGGGCAAGAGACCCAGTACTTC.

The chain joins TRBV28 to TRBJ2-5, with a weak D call TRBD2 (6 bases). Trimming removed 5 bases at V and 1 base at J, with 11 bases between. CDR1 is MDHEN, CDR2 SYDVKM, per germline. The CDR3 totals 14 residues. The CDR3 here is CASSGGRLQETQYF. The CDR3 bases are TGTGCCAGCAGTGGGGGGAGACTCCAAGAGACCCAGTACTTC.

The chain uses TRBV15 and TRBJ1-4; the D gene is possibly TRBD1 (6 bases). Germline assignment: CDR1 LNHNV and CDR2 YYDKDF (reference sequence). V lost 2 bases, J lost 5 bases, and 6 bases lay in between. The CDR3 has 13 residues. The CDR3: CATSRQGNEKLFF. The DNA for the CDR3 is TGTGCCACCAGCAGACAGGGGAATGAAAAACTGTTTTTT. Full variable domain (remainder filled in from reference TRBV15 and TRBJ1-4): DAMVIQNPRYQVTQFGKPVTLSCSQTLNHNVMYWYQQKSSQAPKLLFHYYDKDFNNEADTPDNFQSRRPNTSFCFLDIRSPGLGDTAMYLCATSRQGNEKLFFGSGTQLSVL.

The V gene is TRBV6-1, the J gene TRBJ1-5, with D unclear. V dropped 2 bases and J dropped 2 bases, with 7 bases sitting between them. CDR3 length equals 14 residues. The germline V gene has CDR1 MNHNS and CDR2 SASEGT. In nucleotides, the CDR3 is TGTGCCAGCAGTGAAACCGGGGGCAATCAGCCCCAGCATTTT. Translation gives CASSETGGNQPQHF.

This clone was detected a few times. This chain links TRBV11-2 with TRBJ1-2, with D unresolved. The germline V gene has CDR1 SGHAT and CDR2 FQNNGV. This CDR3 contains 14 residues. Trimming pared 5 bases from V and 4 bases from J, leaving 14 bases between. CDR3 DNA: TGTGCCAGCAGCGCCTCGCGGATACCCTATGGCTACACCTTC. Its translation is CASSASRIPYGYTF.

V is TRBV7-9 and J is TRBJ2-7; 8 bases align to TRBD2. This CDR3 spans 14 amino acids. Germline CDR1 SEHNR, CDR2 FQNEAQ (reference sequence). J was trimmed by 6 bases and V by 1 base; bases with no gene match: 5. The CDR3 DNA reads TGTGCCAGCAGCTTAGACGGGAGGGCGGCCGAGCAGTACTTC. It encodes CASSLDGRAAEQYF.

The rearrangement uses TRBV9 and TRBJ1-2; a possible D gene is TRBD1 (5 bases). Trimming took 4 bases from V and 4 from J, leaving 20 bases between them. This CDR3 has 16 amino acids. Germline CDR1 SGDLS, CDR2 YYNGEE. In DNA form, the CDR3 reads TGTGCCAGCAGCACCCAGCCCCTCCCGGGACTCTATGGCTACACCTTC. Residues: CASSTQPLPGLYGYTF. Based on the CDR3 plus reference TRBV9 and TRBJ1-2, the full variable domain is DSGVTQTPKHLITATGQRVTLRCSPRSGDLSVYWYQQSLDQGLQFLIQYYNGEERAKGNILERFSAQQFPDLHSELNLSSLELGDSALYFCASSTQPLPGLYGYTFGSGTRLTVV.

The sample holds one count of this clone. The rearrangement uses TRBV28 and TRBJ1-2, with D possibly being TRBD1 (6 bases). The V end was cut by 10 bases, the J end by 4 bases, with 16 bases between. Germline lookup yields CDR1 MDHEN and CDR2 SYDVKM. The CDR3 sequence is 13 residues long. DNA of the CDR3: TGTGCCACCAATGCGCAGGGGCGCTATGGCTACACCTTC. It yields the protein CATNAQGRYGYTF.

This chain joins TRBV3-1 (or the pseudogene TRBV3-2) and TRBJ1-4; 7 bases match TRBD1. Losses at the gene ends were 2 bases for V and 7 bases for J; bases not matched to a gene: 19. The CDR3 consists of 19 residues. Germline loops: CDR1 LGHDT, CDR2 YNNKEL (reference sequence). In DNA, the CDR3 is TGTGCCAGCAGCCAACCCGGGGGGGTCCTTGACAGGGAACGTGAAAAACTGTTTTTT. Translation gives CASSQPGGVLDREREKLFF.

The chain has TRBV5-1 and TRBJ2-6, with a weak D call TRBD1 (5 bases). The CDR3 has 17 amino acids. V was trimmed by 4 bases and J by 2 bases, leaving 16 bases between them. Germline values: CDR1 SGHRS, CDR2 YFSETQ. CDR3 coding DNA: TGCGCCAGCAGCCCACCTCGGGCAGGGACTGGGGCCAACGTCCTGACTTTC. Translated, it gives CASSPPRAGTGANVLTF.

This clone has a single count. The chain employs TRBV28 and TRBJ2-7; D may be TRBD1 (5 bases). V was cut by 6 bases and J by 2 bases, with 14 bases left in between. In germline, CDR1 is MDHEN, CDR2 SYDVKM. This CDR3 contains 14 residues. The DNA for the CDR3 is TGTGCCAGCAGCTTCCTGGGGCAGACCTACGAGCAGTACTTC. Protein product: CASSFLGQTYEQYF.

This clone came up a few times. The V call is TRBV11-3, the J call TRBJ2-1, with 13 bases fitting TRBD2. Germline CDR1 SGHNT, CDR2 YENEEA. V gave up 5 bases and J gave up 9 bases; unmatched junction bases: 7. The CDR3 is 15 residues long. CDR3: CASSPRTSGSGEQFF. CDR3 nucleotides: TGTGCCAGCAGCCCACGGACTAGCGGGAGTGGTGAGCAGTTCTTC.

J is TRBJ2-7 and V is TRBV5-6; TRBD2 aligns across 10 bases. Trimming removed 1 base from V and 6 bases from J; junction bases left unmatched: 13. The CDR3 runs to 17 residues. Germline CDR1 is SGHDT and CDR2 is YYEEEE. The CDR3 sequence: CASSLRTSGYTGIEQYF. CDR3 nucleotides: TGTGCCAGCAGCTTGCGGACTAGCGGCTATACAGGGATCGAGCAGTACTTC.

The J gene is TRBJ2-2, the V gene TRBV6-2 or TRBV6-3, with TRBD1 as a possible D gene (6 bases). The CDR3 length is 16 residues. Germline values: CDR1 MNHEY, CDR2 SVGEGT. Trimming removed 4 bases from V and 1 base from J, with 13 bases in between. The CDR3 reads CASSSYGTQNTGELFF. CDR3 bases: TGTGCCAGCAGTTCCTACGGGACACAGAACACCGGGGAGCTGTTTTTT.

V and J are TRBV7-2 and TRBJ1-5, with a possible D match to TRBD1 (5 bases). V was trimmed by 5 bases and J by 2 bases, leaving 10 bases between them. Germline CDR1 is SGHTA and CDR2 is FQGNSA. The CDR3 loop spans 14 amino acids. The CDR3 is CASSPAGGNQPQHF. CDR3 coding DNA: TGTGCCAGCAGCCCGGCGGGGGGCAATCAGCCCCAGCATTTT.

The chain joins TRBV7-7 to TRBJ1-5; no reliable D call. The V end was cut by 6 bases, the J end by 5 bases, with 20 bases between. This CDR3 contains 16 residues. The germline V gene encodes CDR1 SSHAT and CDR2 FNYEAQ (reference sequence). CDR3 sequence: CASRRATRTGDQPQHF. CDR3 DNA sequence: TGTGCCAGCAGACGAGCCACTCGGACCGGGGATCAGCCCCAGCATTTT.

This clone has a single count. The same CDR3 also results from other DNA sequences found in this sample. The genes are TRBV3-1 (or the pseudogene TRBV3-2) and TRBJ2-7, with D unclear. V gave up 1 base and J gave up 2 bases, with 6 bases separating them. CDR3 length: 13 amino acids. The germline V gene has CDR1 LGHDT and CDR2 YNNKEL (reference sequence). DNA of the CDR3: TGTGCCAGCAGCCAAGGTTCCACCTACGAGCAGTACTTC. It yields the protein CASSQGSTYEQYF.

The gene calls are TRBV6-5 and TRBJ2-1; unclear D gene. The CDR3 is 15 residues long. Germline V CDR1 and CDR2: MNHEY, SVGAGI. The germline V and J ends were trimmed by 0 bases and 8 bases, with 14 bases remaining between them. The CDR3 DNA is TGTGCCAGCAGTTACTCGACTGGCCTCAGCGATGAGCAGTTCTTC. It translates to CASSYSTGLSDEQFF.